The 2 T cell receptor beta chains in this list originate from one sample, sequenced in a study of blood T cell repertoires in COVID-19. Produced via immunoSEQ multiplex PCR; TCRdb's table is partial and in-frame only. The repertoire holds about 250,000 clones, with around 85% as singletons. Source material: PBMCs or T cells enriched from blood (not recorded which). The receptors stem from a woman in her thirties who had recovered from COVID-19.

The CDR3 here is CASTGTTYNEQFF. CDR3 bases: TGTGCCAGCACCGGGACTACTTACAATGAGCAGTTCTTC. This chain joins TRBV2 and TRBJ2-1; TRBD2 matches at 7 bases. CDR1 SNHLY and CDR2 FYNNEI come from the germline V gene. Trimming at V came to 7 bases and at J to 4 bases, leaving 4 bases not matched to a gene. The CDR3 length is 13 residues.

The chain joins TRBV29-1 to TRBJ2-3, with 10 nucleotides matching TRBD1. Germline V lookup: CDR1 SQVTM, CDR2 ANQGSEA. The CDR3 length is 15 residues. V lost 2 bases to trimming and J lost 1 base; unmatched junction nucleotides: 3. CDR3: CSVESGTGGTDTQYF. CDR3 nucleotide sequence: TGCAGCGTTGAAAGTGGGACAGGGGGCACAGATACGCAGTATTTT.